Sequencing of this T cell receptor beta chain was carried out in a study of T-cell reconstitution after alpha-beta-depleted transplantation in children. This CDR3 has 18 amino acids. Looked up from germline, CDR1 is SGHAT and CDR2 is FQNNGV. The J segment lost 2 bases and the V segment lost 5 bases, leaving 16 bases of the junction unmatched. During its preparation, the TCRbeta library received unique molecular identifiers. TCRdb re-analysed the PCR reads in MiXCR, keeping a single row per CDR3 protein. The sample contains approximately 650,000 distinct CDR3 sequences, around 13% of which appear only once.

This specimen consisted of PBMCs, obtained before TCRalphabeta/CD19-depleted stem cell transplant. The TCR comes from a girl aged 2-10 years with congenital amegakaryocytic thrombocytopenia, due to receive a stem cell transplant. The V call is TRBV11-2, the J call TRBJ2-3, with TRBD2 matching 7 bases. Here the CDR3 DNA reads TGTGCCAGCAGCCAATTATACTTAAAAGCGGGATTCACAGATACGCAGTATTTT. Its protein product is CASSQLYLKAGFTDTQYF. The full variable domain, in which reference TRBV11-2 and TRBJ2-3 provide the parts outside the CDR3, is EAGVAQSPRYKIIEKRQSVAFWCNPISGHATLYWYQQILGQGPKLLIQFQNNGVVDDSQLPKDRFSAERLKGVDSTLKIQPAKLEDSAVYLCASSQLYLKAGFTDTQYFGPGTRLTVL.